This T cell receptor beta chain was captured in a study of blood T cell repertoires in COVID-19. The overall study: Samples came from the United States, Italy and Spain, spanning acute and convalescent COVID-19.

Per the germline V gene, CDR1 is ENHRY and CDR2 is SYGVKD. Unmatched junction bases numbered 7, after V lost 5 bases and J lost 0 bases. CDR3 size: 15 residues. The table came from immunoSEQ multiplex PCR; TCRdb's copy has only in-frame clones and leaves some out. The sample has around 130,000 clones; approximately 90% are singletons. This rearrangement joins TRBV10-3 to TRBJ2-7, with 7 bases fitting TRBD1. This TCR was recovered from a woman between 50 and 59 years old with acute or convalescent COVID-19. Sequencing was carried out using peripheral blood. The chain's CDR3 is CAISRTGGGSYEQYF. In DNA, the CDR3 is TGTGCCATCAGTCGGACAGGAGGCGGCTCCTACGAGCAGTACTTC.